These 23 T cell receptor beta chains were all obtained from the same sample, sequenced in a study of ipilimumab plus nivolumab after autologous stem cell transplantation. The repertoire was sequenced with immunoSEQ multiplex PCR; TCRdb's copy has only in-frame clones and lacks some. The sample yields fewer than 30,000 clones, about 86% seen once. Sample: PBMCs, taken in a trial of ipilimumab plus nivolumab as post-transplant consolidation. The receptors shown here come from a male donor with diffuse large B-cell lymphoma.

The chain recombines TRBV27 with TRBJ1-6; 7 bases match TRBD1. Trimming cost V 7 bases and J 6 bases; bases outside gene matches: 6. The CDR3 loop spans 14 amino acids. The germline CDR1 and CDR2 sequences are MNHEY and SMNVEV (reference sequence). In DNA, the CDR3 is TGTGCCAGCAAGCCAGGGGGTAGTAATTCACCCCTCCACTTT. Residues: CASKPGGSNSPLHF.

The V and J genes are TRBV9 and TRBJ2-5, with D perhaps given as TRBD1 or TRBD2 (6 bases each). V was trimmed by 2 bases and J by 4 bases, leaving 9 bases between them. The CDR3 contains 13 residues. Germline assignment: CDR1 SGDLS and CDR2 YYNGEE. In DNA form, the CDR3 reads TGTGCCAGCAGCGTGTGGGGGGCAGAGACCCAGTACTTC. This codes for CASSVWGAETQYF.

The chain employs TRBV29-1 and TRBJ1-2; 7 nucleotides agree with TRBD1. The V gene end was trimmed by 1 base and the J gene end by 9 bases; junction bases not matched to a gene: 17. CDR3 length: 16 amino acids. Germline V gene sequence: CDR1 SQVTM, CDR2 ANQGSEA. The DNA for the CDR3 is TGCAGCGTTGAAGTACAGGGGCGTGTAAGCGGATATCGCTACACCTTC. As protein: CSVEVQGRVSGYRYTF.

The rearrangement uses TRBV5-1 and TRBJ1-6; 7 bases fit TRBD1. The CDR3 covers 14 residues. Germline V gene data show CDR1 as SGHRS and CDR2 as YFSETQ. Germline trimming cut 6 bases from V and 6 bases from J; bases unmatched to any gene: 6. This CDR3 is CASTGQAGNSPLHF. CDR3 coding DNA: TGCGCCAGCACAGGACAGGCGGGTAATTCACCCCTCCACTTT.

DNA for the CDR3: TGCGCCAGCAGCTTGGTGGTCCTTCCCTACGAGCAGTACTTC. Protein product: CASSLVVLPYEQYF. This chain joins TRBV5-1 and TRBJ2-7; no reliable D call. The CDR3 is made up of 14 amino acids. Germline V gene lookup returns CDR1 SGHRS and CDR2 YFSETQ. Deletions cut 0 bases from V and 2 bases from J, with 9 bases between.

The chain combines TRBV11-2 with TRBJ2-5; D might be TRBD1 (7 bases). Germline assignment: CDR1 SGHAT and CDR2 FQNNGV. The length of the CDR3 is 15 residues. The ends were cut back, 2 bases at V and 2 bases at J, with 12 bases in the middle. The DNA of the CDR3 is TGTGCCAGCAGCTTAAACAGGGGAGGACAAGAGACCCAGTACTTC. Its protein is CASSLNRGGQETQYF. Supplemented by reference TRBV11-2 and TRBJ2-5, the full variable domain reads EAGVAQSPRYKIIEKRQSVAFWCNPISGHATLYWYQQILGQGPKLLIQFQNNGVVDDSQLPKDRFSAERLKGVDSTLKIQPAKLEDSAVYLCASSLNRGGQETQYFGPGTRLLVL.

This chain links TRBV5-8 with TRBJ1-1; no clear D gene. The CDR3 is 12 amino acids. V lost 4 bases and J 7 bases, leaving 11 bases between the germline ends. Germline CDR1 and CDR2: SGHTS and YDEGEE. CDR3 in DNA: TGTGCCAGCAGCCTTTTGGGGTTTGAAGCTTTCTTT. Residues: CASSLLGFEAFF. The full variable domain, in which reference TRBV5-8 and TRBJ1-1 provide the parts outside the CDR3, is EAGVTQSPTHLIKTRGQQATLRCSPISGHTSVYWYQQALGLGLQFLLWYDEGEERNRGNFPPRFSGRQFPNYSSELNVNALELEDSALYLCASSLLGFEAFFGQGTRLTVV.

For the CDR3, the DNA is TGCGCCAGCAGCATTCAGGATCCGAGGGGCTACACCTTC. It codes for CASSIQDPRGYTF. The chain employs TRBV5-1 and TRBJ1-2; D is unresolved. Germline assignment: CDR1 SGHRS and CDR2 YFSETQ. V was trimmed by 4 bases and J by 8 bases, leaving 15 bases between them. The CDR3 runs 13 residues.

This chain joins TRBV4-1 and TRBJ1-5, with D perhaps TRBD1 (6 bases). Trimming left V 4 bases short and J 3 bases short, with 13 bases between. This CDR3 region has 15 residues. Germline V gene data show CDR1 as MGHRA and CDR2 as YSYEKL. The CDR3 protein is CASSPQGWDNQPQHF. CDR3 DNA sequence: TGCGCCAGCAGCCCACAGGGCTGGGACAATCAGCCCCAGCATTTT.

The rearrangement joins TRBV5-6 to TRBJ2-3; 10 nucleotides line up with TRBD1. Germline V gene lookup returns CDR1 SGHDT and CDR2 YYEEEE. Trimming at V came to 3 bases and at J to 4 bases, leaving 5 bases not matched to a gene. This CDR3 spans 15 amino acids. The CDR3 region is CASSSGTGAADTQYF. As DNA, the CDR3 is TGTGCCAGCAGCTCCGGGACAGGGGCAGCAGATACGCAGTATTTT.

The chain carries TRBV28 and TRBJ2-3; D call uncertain. Trimming cost V 4 bases and J 5 bases, with 10 bases left between them. The CDR3 covers 13 residues. Germline CDR1 is MDHEN and CDR2 is SYDVKM. The CDR3 DNA follows: TGTGCCAGCAGTTCCCGGATCGAAGATACGCAGTATTTT. It codes for CASSSRIEDTQYF.

V and J are TRBV4-3 and TRBJ2-2; no definite D call. The germline CDR1 and CDR2 sequences are LGHNA and YSLEER. V shed 0 bases and J shed 6 bases, with 8 bases lying between them. This CDR3 is built from 14 residues. The CDR3 bases are TGCGCCAGCAGCCAAGAATTATTTTCCGGGGAGCTGTTTTTT. It is translated as CASSQELFSGELFF.

In this sample, this clone turned up a few times. J is TRBJ2-5 and V is TRBV6-1; D call uncertain. V lost 6 bases, J lost 0 bases, and 2 bases lay in between. The CDR3 extends over 11 amino acids. CDR1 is MNHNS and CDR2 is SASEGT in the germline V gene. CDR3 residues: CASRDQETQYF. Written as DNA, the CDR3 is TGTGCCAGCAGGGACCAAGAGACCCAGTACTTC.

This chain uses TRBV7-6 with TRBJ2-5; D not certain. This CDR3 is built from 13 residues. Trimming took off 4 bases at V and 5 bases at J, with 11 bases between the two ends. Germline CDR1 is SGHVS and CDR2 is FNYEAQ. The CDR3 region is CASSSSMRETQYF. DNA of the CDR3: TGTGCCAGCAGCTCCTCTATGAGGGAGACCCAGTACTTC.

The chain uses TRBV2 and TRBJ1-2, with a tentative D call TRBD1 (6 bases). CDR3 size: 14 residues. Per germline, CDR1 SNHLY and CDR2 FYNNEI. The V gene lost 4 bases and the J gene lost 0 bases, with 9 bases spanning the gap. The DNA of the CDR3 is TGTGCCAGCAGTGGGGACACCGCTAACTATGGCTACACCTTC. Translation gives CASSGDTANYGYTF.

The chain joins TRBV27 to TRBJ1-4, with D perhaps TRBD1 (5 bases). Trimming left V 5 bases short and J 7 bases short, with 17 bases between. From germline, CDR1 is MNHEY and CDR2 SMNVEV (reference sequence). This CDR3 is 15 amino acids long. CDR3 in DNA: TGTGCCAGCAGTCCGAACAGGTCCAGACCTGAAAAACTGTTTTTT. The encoded protein is CASSPNRSRPEKLFF.

V usage is TRBV10-2 and J usage is TRBJ2-7, with D unresolved. The CDR3 has 14 residues. Germline V lookup: CDR1 WSHSY, CDR2 SAAADI. Trimming removed 0 bases from V and 4 bases from J, with 10 bases in between. The CDR3 region has the DNA TGCGCCAGCAGTGAGTCGATGTCGCGATACGAGCAGTACTTC. It specifies CASSESMSRYEQYF.

The chain recombines TRBV2 with TRBJ2-7, with D perhaps TRBD2 (5 bases). V was cut by 8 bases and J by 1 base, with 15 bases left in between. In germline, CDR1 is SNHLY, CDR2 FYNNEI. The CDR3 totals 14 residues. CDR3: CASGEPRRSYEQYF. The CDR3 DNA follows: TGTGCCAGCGGGGAGCCCCGCCGGTCCTACGAGCAGTACTTC.

This chain links TRBV15 with TRBJ2-3, with 7 nucleotides matching TRBD2. Germline lookup yields CDR1 LNHNV and CDR2 YYDKDF (reference sequence). The CDR3 loop spans 17 amino acids. V dropped 0 bases and J dropped 3; count of bases not matched to a gene: 9. The CDR3 DNA reads as TGTGCCACCAGCAGAGAGTCGGCGGGGGAGTTAACAGATACGCAGTATTTT. This translates into CATSRESAGELTDTQYF.

The J gene is TRBJ1-2, the V gene TRBV5-6; D is perhaps TRBD1 (5 bases). CDR1 and CDR2 from the germline V gene are SGHDT and YYEEEE. V was pared by 2 bases and J by 8 bases, with 10 bases between. The CDR3 has 12 amino acids. DNA of the CDR3: TGTGCCAGCAGCTTCCAGGGAGGGGGCTACACCTTC. Translation: CASSFQGGGYTF.

The J gene is TRBJ1-1, the V gene TRBV15, with 7 positions matching TRBD1. CDR1 is LNHNV and CDR2 is YYDKDF in the germline V gene (reference sequence). This CDR3 spans 16 amino acids. J gave up 0 bases and V 5 bases, and 9 bases lay outside the gene matches. The CDR3 is CATSEGRGLLNTEAFF. CDR3 DNA: TGTGCCACCAGCGAAGGCAGGGGGTTATTGAACACTGAAGCTTTCTTT.

V gene TRBV19 combines with J gene TRBJ1-1; D is possibly TRBD1 (5 bases). CDR1 and CDR2 from the germline V gene are LNHDA and SQIVND (reference sequence). V was trimmed by 10 bases and J by 1 base, leaving 10 bases between them. The CDR3 is 12 amino acids. CDR3 coding DNA: TGTGCCATTCGGGACCCGAACACTGAAGCTTTCTTT. This gives the protein CAIRDPNTEAFF.

This sequence joins TRBV27 and TRBJ2-1; D might be TRBD2 (5 bases). V shed 9 bases and J shed 3 bases, with 15 bases lying between them. Germline CDR1 reads MNHEY; CDR2 reads SMNVEV (reference sequence). The CDR3 length is 14 residues. The CDR3 sequence: CARDLASSYNEQFF. Written as DNA, the CDR3 is TGTGCCAGAGACCTCGCTAGCAGCTACAATGAGCAGTTCTTC.